Listed below are T cell receptor beta chains from one sample, sequenced in a study of blood T cell repertoires in COVID-19. Assay used: immunoSEQ multiplex PCR; TCRdb lists only in-frame clones, some missing. The repertoire holds 150,000 or so clones, with 82% as singletons. The material sequenced was peripheral blood. All receptors derive from a woman aged 40-49 years with COVID-19, enrolled during active disease. Both conserved end residues are part of each CDR3. Each record gives: J gene, V gene, D gene, clone size, CDR3 DNA, CDR3 protein. A D gene is named only where the DNA matches it firmly. Some rows mark clone size as missing; the rest say once, few, many or name a class of expanded clone.

J gene: TRBJ1-2; V gene: TRBV27; D gene: TRBD1; clone size: -; CDR3 DNA: TGTGCCAGCAGTCGCGGGACAGCATCGCGGGGCTACACCTTC; CDR3 protein: CASSRGTASRGYTF
J gene: TRBJ2-7; V gene: TRBV5-1; D gene: TRBD2; clone size: -; CDR3 DNA: TGCGCCAGCAGACCTAGCGGGAGGTTATACGAGCAGTACTTC; CDR3 protein: CASRPSGRLYEQYF
J gene: TRBJ1-6; V gene: TRBV28; D gene: -; clone size: once; CDR3 DNA: TGTGCCAGCAGTTTAGTCCCAGGGGTCAATAATTCACCCCTCCACTTT; CDR3 protein: CASSLVPGVNNSPLHF
J gene: TRBJ2-1; V gene: TRBV7-2; D gene: TRBD2; clone size: few; CDR3 DNA: TGTGCCAGCAGCTTAGCCGGGACTAGCTGGGATGAGCAGTTCTTC; CDR3 protein: CASSLAGTSWDEQFF
J gene: TRBJ2-7; V gene: TRBV29-1; D gene: -; clone size: -; CDR3 DNA: TGCAGCGTTGAAGTTACAGGCTCCTACGAGCAGTACTTC; CDR3 protein: CSVEVTGSYEQYF
J gene: TRBJ2-5; V gene: TRBV18; D gene: -; clone size: -; CDR3 DNA: TGTGCCAGCTCACCATCGGTAGAGACCCAGTACTTC; CDR3 protein: CASSPSVETQYF
J gene: TRBJ2-7; V gene: TRBV27; D gene: TRBD1; clone size: -; CDR3 DNA: TGTGCCAGCAGTCTAGCTTTCGGACAGGGCCACTACGAGCAGTACTTC; CDR3 protein: CASSLAFGQGHYEQYF
J gene: TRBJ1-5; V gene: TRBV6-5; D gene: -; clone size: -; CDR3 DNA: TGTGCCAGCAGGAACAGGGAGGGTCAGCCCCAGCATTTT; CDR3 protein: CASRNREGQPQHF
J gene: TRBJ1-5; V gene: TRBV24-1; D gene: -; clone size: once; CDR3 DNA: TGTGCCACCAGCCCGGGTTATAGCAATCAGCCCCAGCATTTT; CDR3 protein: CATSPGYSNQPQHF
J gene: TRBJ2-1; V gene: TRBV6-6; D gene: -; clone size: -; CDR3 DNA: TGTGCCAGCAGTTTCCCTACCAATGAGCAGTTCTTC; CDR3 protein: CASSFPTNEQFF
J gene: TRBJ1-5; V gene: TRBV19; D gene: -; clone size: -; CDR3 DNA: TGTGCCAGTAGTATCGCCAGGGAGGGCAATCAGCCCCAGCATTTT; CDR3 protein: CASSIAREGNQPQHF
J gene: TRBJ2-2; V gene: TRBV11-3; D gene: -; clone size: -; CDR3 DNA: TGTGCCAGCAGCTTACGGGACACCTTGAACACCGGGGAGCTGTTTTTT; CDR3 protein: CASSLRDTLNTGELFF
J gene: TRBJ2-7; V gene: TRBV5-4; D gene: -; clone size: -; CDR3 DNA: TGTGCCAGCAGCTTGGTTAGCGGCTCCTACGAGCAGTACTTC; CDR3 protein: CASSLVSGSYEQYF
J gene: TRBJ2-7; V gene: TRBV15; D gene: -; clone size: -; CDR3 DNA: TGTGCCACCAGTAACAGGATGAGCTACGAGCAGTACTTC; CDR3 protein: CATSNRMSYEQYF
J gene: TRBJ2-7; V gene: TRBV28; D gene: -; clone size: -; CDR3 DNA: TGTGCCAGCAGGAGGGACATCTACGAGCAGTACTTC; CDR3 protein: CASRRDIYEQYF
J gene: TRBJ1-2; V gene: TRBV2; D gene: -; clone size: once; CDR3 DNA: TGTGCCAGCAGTGAAGGGCAGGTCGTGGGCTACACCTTC; CDR3 protein: CASSEGQVVGYTF
J gene: TRBJ1-6; V gene: TRBV3-1/TRBV3-2; D gene: -; clone size: -; CDR3 DNA: TGTGCCAGCAGCCATGGAGGGGATGATTCACCCCTCCACTTT; CDR3 protein: CASSHGGDDSPLHF
J gene: TRBJ1-2; V gene: TRBV27; D gene: -; clone size: -; CDR3 DNA: TGTGCCAGCAGCAAAGACAGCTACTATGGCTACACCTTC; CDR3 protein: CASSKDSYYGYTF
J gene: TRBJ2-7; V gene: TRBV2; D gene: TRBD2; clone size: -; CDR3 DNA: TGTGCCAGCAGTGAAGGCGGGAGGCCCCCAAACGAGCAGTACTTC; CDR3 protein: CASSEGGRPPNEQYF
J gene: TRBJ2-2; V gene: TRBV6-5; D gene: -; clone size: -; CDR3 DNA: TGTGCCAGCAGTTATAGGGGGACCGGGGAGCTGTTTTTT; CDR3 protein: CASSYRGTGELFF
J gene: TRBJ2-2; V gene: TRBV4-1; D gene: TRBD1; clone size: -; CDR3 DNA: TGCGCCAGCAGCCAAGATGGGACAGGGTCGGCCGGGGAGCTGTTTTTT; CDR3 protein: CASSQDGTGSAGELFF
J gene: TRBJ1-2; V gene: TRBV28; D gene: -; clone size: -; CDR3 DNA: TGTGCCAGCACCCTGGGACGGGGACTGGCTGGCTACACCTTC; CDR3 protein: CASTLGRGLAGYTF
J gene: TRBJ1-4; V gene: TRBV30; D gene: TRBD1; clone size: -; CDR3 DNA: TGTGCCTGGGACAGGGGTCTAGCTGAAAAACTGTTTTTT; CDR3 protein: CAWDRGLAEKLFF
J gene: TRBJ1-2; V gene: TRBV18; D gene: TRBD1; clone size: few; CDR3 DNA: TGTGCCAGCTCACCAAATACCCGGACAGGGTCGCTAGGCTACACCTTC; CDR3 protein: CASSPNTRTGSLGYTF
J gene: TRBJ1-1; V gene: TRBV6-5; D gene: -; clone size: -; CDR3 DNA: TGTGCCAGCAAACCAGGCTGGGCTGAAGCTTTCTTT; CDR3 protein: CASKPGWAEAFF
J gene: TRBJ2-3; V gene: TRBV5-1; D gene: TRBD2; clone size: -; CDR3 DNA: TGCGCCAGCAGCTTGTGGGTAGCGGGAGCCGTAGGTGGCACAGATACGCAGTATTTT; CDR3 protein: CASSLWVAGAVGGTDTQYF
J gene: TRBJ2-5; V gene: TRBV7-9; D gene: -; clone size: -; CDR3 DNA: TGTGCCAGCAGCTTAGGCGGGACCCAAGAGACCCAGTACTTC; CDR3 protein: CASSLGGTQETQYF
J gene: TRBJ1-1; V gene: TRBV19; D gene: -; clone size: -; CDR3 DNA: TGTGCCAGTAGTATAACCCCCAGGGACACTGAAGCTTTCTTT; CDR3 protein: CASSITPRDTEAFF
J gene: TRBJ1-5; V gene: TRBV6-5; D gene: -; clone size: few; CDR3 DNA: TGTGCCAGCAGTTACTCCAGTGATAGCAATCAGCCCCAGCATTTT; CDR3 protein: CASSYSSDSNQPQHF
J gene: TRBJ2-4; V gene: TRBV28; D gene: TRBD2; clone size: -; CDR3 DNA: TGTGCCAGCACCATAGCGGGAGGGCCCCTTAGTTGGGGAAACATTCAGTACTTC; CDR3 protein: CASTIAGGPLSWGNIQYF
J gene: TRBJ2-5; V gene: TRBV7-9; D gene: TRBD1; clone size: -; CDR3 DNA: TGTGCCAGCAGCTTGACAGGGGTAGAGACCCAGTACTTC; CDR3 protein: CASSLTGVETQYF
J gene: TRBJ1-2; V gene: TRBV7-2; D gene: -; clone size: -; CDR3 DNA: TGTGCCAGCAGCTTAGACGGAGCGTTAGCAGGGATAAGTTACACCTTC; CDR3 protein: CASSLDGALAGISYTF
J gene: TRBJ2-5; V gene: TRBV11-1; D gene: -; clone size: -; CDR3 DNA: TGTGCCAGCAGCTTAGGGACTCAGTGGACCCAGTACTTC; CDR3 protein: CASSLGTQWTQYF
J gene: TRBJ2-7; V gene: TRBV5-4; D gene: TRBD2; clone size: -; CDR3 DNA: TGTGCCAGCAGCCCTAGCGGTGAAGGGAGGCACGAGCAGTACTTC; CDR3 protein: CASSPSGEGRHEQYF
J gene: TRBJ1-1; V gene: TRBV6-5; D gene: -; clone size: -; CDR3 DNA: TGTGCCAGCAGTTACGGGGGGGGTTCGGCTTTCTTT; CDR3 protein: CASSYGGGSAFF
J gene: TRBJ2-7; V gene: TRBV5-1; D gene: -; clone size: -; CDR3 DNA: TGCGCCAGCAGCTTGGTTTCCGGGGGCTCCTACGAGCAGTACTTC; CDR3 protein: CASSLVSGGSYEQYF
J gene: TRBJ1-5; V gene: TRBV7-8; D gene: TRBD1; clone size: -; CDR3 DNA: TGTGCCAGCAGCCCAAGACAGGGGGCTTGGCAGCCCCAGCATTTT; CDR3 protein: CASSPRQGAWQPQHF
J gene: TRBJ1-1; V gene: TRBV28; D gene: -; clone size: -; CDR3 DNA: TGTGCCAGCACGGGGTTGGGGGCTTTCTTT; CDR3 protein: CASTGLGAFF
J gene: TRBJ1-2; V gene: TRBV2; D gene: TRBD1; clone size: -; CDR3 DNA: TGTGCCAGCAGTAAAACCGGGACAGGGGACTATGGCTACACCTTC; CDR3 protein: CASSKTGTGDYGYTF
J gene: TRBJ2-7; V gene: TRBV9; D gene: -; clone size: -; CDR3 DNA: TGTGCCAGCAGCGAGGCGGGAAGCGGCTACGAGCAGTACTTC; CDR3 protein: CASSEAGSGYEQYF
J gene: TRBJ1-1; V gene: TRBV10-3; D gene: -; clone size: -; CDR3 DNA: TGTGCCATCCGGGGAGGGGGCACTGAAGCTTTCTTT; CDR3 protein: CAIRGGGTEAFF
J gene: TRBJ1-1; V gene: TRBV7-3; D gene: -; clone size: -; CDR3 DNA: TGTGCCAGCAGCTTTTCCCGCAGCACTGAAGCTTTCTTT; CDR3 protein: CASSFSRSTEAFF
J gene: TRBJ2-7; V gene: TRBV5-1; D gene: TRBD1; clone size: -; CDR3 DNA: TGCGCCAGCAGCCCGAGACAGGGGGGTTTCGACGAGCAGTACTTC; CDR3 protein: CASSPRQGGFDEQYF
J gene: TRBJ2-2; V gene: TRBV30; D gene: -; clone size: -; CDR3 DNA: TGTGCCCTCGCAGGGGTAAACACCGGGGAGCTGTTTTTT; CDR3 protein: CALAGVNTGELFF
J gene: TRBJ1-6; V gene: TRBV3-1/TRBV3-2; D gene: TRBD1; clone size: -; CDR3 DNA: TGTGCCAGCAGCCAAGGGACAGGGTTTTCACCCCTCCACTTT; CDR3 protein: CASSQGTGFSPLHF
J gene: TRBJ1-4; V gene: TRBV4-2; D gene: TRBD1; clone size: -; CDR3 DNA: TGTGCCAGCAGCCAAGATCCGGCGCACAGGGGTAATGAAAAACTGTTTTTT; CDR3 protein: CASSQDPAHRGNEKLFF
J gene: TRBJ2-2; V gene: TRBV27; D gene: -; clone size: -; CDR3 DNA: TGTGCCAGCAGTTCCCTGGACAGAAACGCGAACACCGGGGAGCTGTTTTTT; CDR3 protein: CASSSLDRNANTGELFF
J gene: TRBJ2-7; V gene: TRBV9; D gene: TRBD2; clone size: -; CDR3 DNA: TGTGCCAGCAGCGTAGAAGGGTGGCGGGAGGATTCCGAGCAGTACTTC; CDR3 protein: CASSVEGWREDSEQYF
J gene: TRBJ2-2; V gene: TRBV9; D gene: -; clone size: -; CDR3 DNA: TGTGCCAGCAGCGTAAGCTCCGACACCGGGGAGCTGTTTTTT; CDR3 protein: CASSVSSDTGELFF
J gene: TRBJ2-5; V gene: TRBV3-1/TRBV3-2; D gene: TRBD1; clone size: -; CDR3 DNA: TGTGCCAGCAGCTCCCGGGACAGGGGAGGATCAGAGACCCAGTACTTC; CDR3 protein: CASSSRDRGGSETQYF
J gene: TRBJ2-1; V gene: TRBV7-2; D gene: -; clone size: once; CDR3 DNA: TGTGCCAGCACCGGGGGCCCGGGACAGTCCTACAATGAGCAGTTCTTC; CDR3 protein: CASTGGPGQSYNEQFF
J gene: TRBJ1-6; V gene: TRBV28; D gene: -; clone size: -; CDR3 DNA: TGTGCCACCGGGAGGGCCAGGGAGGCTTCACCCCTCCACTTT; CDR3 protein: CATGRAREASPLHF
J gene: TRBJ1-2; V gene: TRBV28; D gene: -; clone size: -; CDR3 DNA: TGTGCCAGTAGAAAACAGGGACGTTATGGCTACACCTTC; CDR3 protein: CASRKQGRYGYTF
J gene: TRBJ1-1; V gene: TRBV6-2/TRBV6-3; D gene: -; clone size: -; CDR3 DNA: TGTGCCAGCAGTTACTCACCAGGGTTCGGGAGGACTGAAGCTTTCTTT; CDR3 protein: CASSYSPGFGRTEAFF
J gene: TRBJ2-7; V gene: TRBV28; D gene: -; clone size: -; CDR3 DNA: TGTGCCAGCAAGGATACGGGAAACGAGCAGTACTTC; CDR3 protein: CASKDTGNEQYF
J gene: TRBJ2-1; V gene: TRBV3-1/TRBV3-2; D gene: TRBD2; clone size: -; CDR3 DNA: TGTGCCAGCAGCCCACCAGCGGGGGCGGGGGAGCAGTTCTTC; CDR3 protein: CASSPPAGAGEQFF
J gene: TRBJ1-4; V gene: TRBV5-6; D gene: TRBD1; clone size: few; CDR3 DNA: TGTGCCAGCAGCTTCCCGGGACAGTCTAATGAAAAACTGTTTTTT; CDR3 protein: CASSFPGQSNEKLFF
J gene: TRBJ2-1; V gene: TRBV19; D gene: TRBD2; clone size: many; CDR3 DNA: TGTGCCAGTAGTGCGGGAGTCGGTGAGCAGTTCTTC; CDR3 protein: CASSAGVGEQFF
J gene: TRBJ1-2; V gene: TRBV3-1/TRBV3-2; D gene: TRBD1; clone size: -; CDR3 DNA: TGTGCCAGCAGCCAAGGGACAGGGGTTGGCTATGGCTACACCTTC; CDR3 protein: CASSQGTGVGYGYTF